Following are 3 T cell receptor beta chains from one sample sequenced in a study of response to subunit inactivated influenza vaccine. TCRdb processed the RT-PCR reads anew with MiXCR; each CDR3 protein has one entry. The table lists about 520,000 distinct CDR3 sequences, around 9.9% of them singletons. Sequenced here: PBMCs from blood, sampled roughly 47 days after vaccination. The receptors were sampled from a man aged 45-60 years who received an inactivated influenza vaccine.

The chain is built from TRBV7-2 and TRBJ2-1, with D maybe TRBD1 (6 bases). CDR1 and CDR2 from the germline V gene are SGHTA and FQGNSA. V shed 1 base and J shed 2 bases, with 12 bases lying between them. The CDR3 is 16 residues long. CDR3 sequence: CASSLVLRDTYNEQFF. The CDR3 DNA reads TGTGCCAGCAGCTTAGTCCTCCGGGACACCTACAATGAGCAGTTCTTC. The whole variable domain, filled in from reference TRBV7-2 and TRBJ2-1, reads GAGVSQSPSNKVTEKGKDVELRCDPISGHTALYWYRQSLGQGLEFLIYFQGNSAPDKSGLPSDRFSAERTGGSVSTLTIQRTQQEDSAVYLCASSLVLRDTYNEQFFGPGTRLTVL.

V and J are TRBV12-3 or TRBV12-4 and TRBJ2-5; 7 bases are a match to TRBD2. The V segment lost 6 bases and the J segment 5 bases; nucleotides outside the gene matches: 12. There are 15 residues in the CDR3. The CDR3 coding sequence is TGTGCCAGCAGAGACACCGCTAGCGGCCGCGAGACCCAGTACTTC. Translation: CASRDTASGRETQYF.

The chain couples TRBV7-2 to TRBJ1-1; D is unclear. This CDR3 spans 12 amino acids. The germline V gene encodes CDR1 SGHTA and CDR2 FQGNSA. The V end was cut by 4 bases, the J end by 4 bases, with 7 bases between. CDR3 sequence (DNA): TGTGCCAGCAGCTCCGTGAGCACTGAAGCTTTCTTT. Its protein product is CASSSVSTEAFF. Full variable domain (remainder filled in from reference TRBV7-2 and TRBJ1-1): GAGVSQSPSNKVTEKGKDVELRCDPISGHTALYWYRQSLGQGLEFLIYFQGNSAPDKSGLPSDRFSAERTGGSVSTLTIQRTQQEDSAVYLCASSSVSTEAFFGQGTRLTVV.